This is a list of T cell receptor beta chains from one sample in a study of blood T cell repertoires in COVID-19. Profiling relied on immunoSEQ multiplex PCR, and the TCRdb table lists in-frame clones only, not all of them. The sample carries over 400,000 clones, roughly nine tenths recorded once. The sample was peripheral blood. These TCRs come from a woman between 45 and 60 years old with COVID-19, enrolled during active disease. The CDR3 runs from the conserved cysteine through the conserved F or W. Each record gives: D gene, V gene, J gene, clone size, CDR3 DNA, CDR3 protein. D genes are given only for firm matches. Only part of the rows carry a size: once, few, many, or a class if the clone is expanded.

D gene: .
V gene: TRBV7-9
J gene: TRBJ1-1
clone size: .
CDR3 DNA: TGTGCCAGCAGCGGGACGGGGGTGCGGACTGAAGCTTTCTTT
CDR3 protein: CASSGTGVRTEAFF

D gene: .
V gene: TRBV27
J gene: TRBJ2-5
clone size: .
CDR3 DNA: TGTGCCAGCAGCAATGAGTTCCAAGAGACCCAGTACTTC
CDR3 protein: CASSNEFQETQYF

D gene: TRBD1
V gene: TRBV5-4
J gene: TRBJ1-1
clone size: once
CDR3 DNA: TGTGCCAGCAGCTTTCCCACAGGGGAAATTGAAGCTTTCTTT
CDR3 protein: CASSFPTGEIEAFF

D gene: TRBD1
V gene: TRBV5-5
J gene: TRBJ2-7
clone size: .
CDR3 DNA: TGTGCCAGCAGCTTCTGGCTAGGACAGGGGGCGGGCGAGCAGTACTTC
CDR3 protein: CASSFWLGQGAGEQYF

D gene: .
V gene: TRBV4-1
J gene: TRBJ2-2
clone size: .
CDR3 DNA: TGCGCCAGCAGCCAAGAGACGGGGGGCCTAAACACCGGGGAGCTGTTTTTT
CDR3 protein: CASSQETGGLNTGELFF

D gene: .
V gene: TRBV18
J gene: TRBJ1-1
clone size: .
CDR3 DNA: TGTGCCAGCTCACGCACACAGGCTATGAACACTGAAGCTTTCTTT
CDR3 protein: CASSRTQAMNTEAFF

D gene: TRBD2
V gene: TRBV6-2/TRBV6-3
J gene: TRBJ2-1
clone size: .
CDR3 DNA: TGTGCCAGCAGCTTAGCGGGGGGGAAAGACAATGAGCAGTTCTTC
CDR3 protein: CASSLAGGKDNEQFF

D gene: .
V gene: TRBV5-1
J gene: TRBJ2-1
clone size: .
CDR3 DNA: TGCGCCAGCAGACTCGACTTGAACAATGAGCAGTTCTTC
CDR3 protein: CASRLDLNNEQFF

D gene: .
V gene: TRBV4-1
J gene: TRBJ2-7
clone size: .
CDR3 DNA: TGCGCCAGCAGGGAAAGACTTGGGTGGCTCTACGAGCAGTACTTC
CDR3 protein: CASRERLGWLYEQYF

D gene: .
V gene: TRBV6-6
J gene: TRBJ1-4
clone size: .
CDR3 DNA: TGTGCCAGCAGTATAACAGGAAAACTGTTTTTT
CDR3 protein: CASSITGKLFF

D gene: TRBD2
V gene: TRBV4-1
J gene: TRBJ2-3
clone size: .
CDR3 DNA: TGCGCCAGCAGCCACCAAGTAATAGCGGGGGGAATAGATACGCAGTATTTT
CDR3 protein: CASSHQVIAGGIDTQYF

D gene: .
V gene: TRBV4-1
J gene: TRBJ2-7
clone size: .
CDR3 DNA: TGCGCCAGCAGCCAAGAACAGGGTCTCGGTTACGAGCAGTACTTC
CDR3 protein: CASSQEQGLGYEQYF

D gene: .
V gene: TRBV6-6
J gene: TRBJ1-6
clone size: once
CDR3 DNA: TGTGCCAGCAGTCCAGAACAGGTCCAGGGGAATTCACCCCTCCACTTT
CDR3 protein: CASSPEQVQGNSPLHF

D gene: TRBD1
V gene: TRBV28
J gene: TRBJ1-2
clone size: .
CDR3 DNA: TGTGCCAGCAGTTTCCCCGAGGGACAGGGGAATGGCTACACCTTC
CDR3 protein: CASSFPEGQGNGYTF

D gene: TRBD1
V gene: TRBV11-1
J gene: TRBJ2-7
clone size: once
CDR3 DNA: TGTGCCAGCAGCTTTATGGGACAGGCTTCCTACGAGCAGTACTTC
CDR3 protein: CASSFMGQASYEQYF

D gene: .
V gene: TRBV7-9
J gene: TRBJ2-7
clone size: .
CDR3 DNA: TGTGCCAGCAGCTTAGGAACAGTGAGTTACGAGCAGTACTTC
CDR3 protein: CASSLGTVSYEQYF

D gene: .
V gene: TRBV20-1
J gene: TRBJ1-1
clone size: .
CDR3 DNA: TGCAGTGCTAGGCCAGGCTCTGAAGCTTTCTTT
CDR3 protein: CSARPGSEAFF

D gene: TRBD2
V gene: TRBV3-1/TRBV3-2
J gene: TRBJ2-7
clone size: .
CDR3 DNA: TGTGCCAGCAGCCATTCAGCGGGGGGGAACGAGCAGTACTTC
CDR3 protein: CASSHSAGGNEQYF

D gene: .
V gene: TRBV18
J gene: TRBJ1-6
clone size: once
CDR3 DNA: TGTGCCAGCTCACCACAGGGAGCGGGAAATTCACCCCTCCACTTT
CDR3 protein: CASSPQGAGNSPLHF

D gene: .
V gene: TRBV27
J gene: TRBJ1-2
clone size: .
CDR3 DNA: TGTGCCAGCAGTTTATACTCAGGGGCAAACTATGGCTACACCTTC
CDR3 protein: CASSLYSGANYGYTF

D gene: TRBD1
V gene: TRBV5-1
J gene: TRBJ2-6
clone size: once
CDR3 DNA: TGCGCCAGCAGCTTGCGTACAGGGGCTGTCGAAGCCAACGTCCTGACTTTC
CDR3 protein: CASSLRTGAVEANVLTF

D gene: TRBD1
V gene: TRBV5-4
J gene: TRBJ1-2
clone size: .
CDR3 DNA: TGTGCCAGCAGCTTCCCGGGACAGGGGGCGGACGGCTACACCTTC
CDR3 protein: CASSFPGQGADGYTF

D gene: .
V gene: TRBV4-1
J gene: TRBJ2-7
clone size: .
CDR3 DNA: TGCGCCAGCGCAATCGGACAGTTTGGGTCCTACGAGCAGTACTTC
CDR3 protein: CASAIGQFGSYEQYF

D gene: TRBD1
V gene: TRBV5-1
J gene: TRBJ1-2
clone size: .
CDR3 DNA: TGCGCCAGCAGCTTGGAGGGGGCGATAGACTATGGCTACACCTTC
CDR3 protein: CASSLEGAIDYGYTF

D gene: .
V gene: TRBV5-1
J gene: TRBJ1-2
clone size: .
CDR3 DNA: TGCGCCAGCAGTACCCCTCCACTCCCGGGACTACAATCTTCTGGCTACACCTTC
CDR3 protein: CASSTPPLPGLQSSGYTF

D gene: .
V gene: TRBV6-6
J gene: TRBJ1-4
clone size: .
CDR3 DNA: TGTGCCAGCAGTTACTCAGGGGGAACTAATGAAAAACTGTTTTTT
CDR3 protein: CASSYSGGTNEKLFF

D gene: TRBD2
V gene: TRBV6-6
J gene: TRBJ2-1
clone size: .
CDR3 DNA: TGTGCCAGCAAACTAGCGGGGGCGTCCCTCAATGAGCAGTTCTTC
CDR3 protein: CASKLAGASLNEQFF

D gene: TRBD2
V gene: TRBV6-5
J gene: TRBJ2-7
clone size: .
CDR3 DNA: TGTGCCAGCAGTCTTACTAGCGGGGGTTACGAGCAGTACTTC
CDR3 protein: CASSLTSGGYEQYF

D gene: .
V gene: TRBV29-1
J gene: TRBJ1-3
clone size: .
CDR3 DNA: TGCAGCGTTCTACAGGGATCGGCTTCTGGAAACACCATATATTTT
CDR3 protein: CSVLQGSASGNTIYF

D gene: TRBD1
V gene: TRBV6-5
J gene: TRBJ2-3
clone size: .
CDR3 DNA: TGTGCCATACGCGCGGGACAGGGAACGCAGTATTTT
CDR3 protein: CAIRAGQGTQYF

D gene: TRBD1
V gene: TRBV5-1
J gene: TRBJ1-5
clone size: .
CDR3 DNA: TGCGCCAGCAGCTTGGGGGGACAGGGAAGTCAGCCCCAGCATTTT
CDR3 protein: CASSLGGQGSQPQHF

D gene: .
V gene: TRBV27
J gene: TRBJ1-3
clone size: .
CDR3 DNA: TGTGCCAGCAGTTTAGGAGCCTCTGGAAACACCATATATTTT
CDR3 protein: CASSLGASGNTIYF

D gene: .
V gene: TRBV7-2
J gene: TRBJ1-2
clone size: .
CDR3 DNA: TGTGCCAGCAGCTTAGATCCGGGAAACTATGGCTACACCTTC
CDR3 protein: CASSLDPGNYGYTF

D gene: TRBD1
V gene: TRBV5-1
J gene: TRBJ2-5
clone size: .
CDR3 DNA: TGCGCCAGCAGCTTCTCCCTCCGACAGGGTTCCCAAGAGACCCAGTACTTC
CDR3 protein: CASSFSLRQGSQETQYF

D gene: TRBD1
V gene: TRBV3-1/TRBV3-2
J gene: TRBJ1-5
clone size: few
CDR3 DNA: TGTGCCAGCAGCCCAGGGACAGACAATCAGCCCCAGCATTTT
CDR3 protein: CASSPGTDNQPQHF

D gene: .
V gene: TRBV27
J gene: TRBJ1-3
clone size: .
CDR3 DNA: TGTGCCAGCAGTTCTCATTGGGCCGCGTCTGGAAACACCATATATTTT
CDR3 protein: CASSSHWAASGNTIYF

D gene: .
V gene: TRBV6-5
J gene: TRBJ1-2
clone size: .
CDR3 DNA: TGTGCCAGCAAATACAGGGACGGAGGCTACACCTTC
CDR3 protein: CASKYRDGGYTF

D gene: TRBD2
V gene: TRBV6-5
J gene: TRBJ2-2
clone size: .
CDR3 DNA: TGTGCCAGCATGTCGATAGCGGGGGTCCGGGGGGAGCTGTTTTTT
CDR3 protein: CASMSIAGVRGELFF

D gene: TRBD1
V gene: TRBV4-2
J gene: TRBJ2-2
clone size: .
CDR3 DNA: TGTGCCAGCAGCCAGACCGGGACAGGGGGCACCGGGGAGCTGTTTTTT
CDR3 protein: CASSQTGTGGTGELFF

D gene: TRBD1
V gene: TRBV7-9
J gene: TRBJ1-1
clone size: many
CDR3 DNA: TGTGCCAGCAGCTTAAGGGGGCAAATAGGGAACACTGAAGCTTTCTTT
CDR3 protein: CASSLRGQIGNTEAFF

D gene: .
V gene: TRBV9
J gene: TRBJ2-7
clone size: .
CDR3 DNA: TGTGCCAGCAGCGTAGCATCTGGAGATCAGCAGGGAAGGCAGTACTTC
CDR3 protein: CASSVASGDQQGRQYF

D gene: .
V gene: TRBV5-8
J gene: TRBJ2-3
clone size: .
CDR3 DNA: TGTGCCAGCAGCCCAACAGGGATCCCAGATACGCAGTATTTT
CDR3 protein: CASSPTGIPDTQYF

D gene: .
V gene: TRBV11-2
J gene: TRBJ1-1
clone size: .
CDR3 DNA: TGTGCCAGCAGCTTGGGCCAGACTGAAGCTTTCTTT
CDR3 protein: CASSLGQTEAFF

D gene: TRBD1
V gene: TRBV7-9
J gene: TRBJ2-7
clone size: .
CDR3 DNA: TGTGCCAGCAGCTTCGAACAGGGGGCTTACGAGCAGTACTTC
CDR3 protein: CASSFEQGAYEQYF

D gene: .
V gene: TRBV27
J gene: TRBJ2-1
clone size: .
CDR3 DNA: TGTGCCAGCAGTTTAGGGACACCATACAATGAGCAGTTCTTC
CDR3 protein: CASSLGTPYNEQFF

D gene: .
V gene: TRBV5-4
J gene: TRBJ1-1
clone size: .
CDR3 DNA: TGTGCCAGCAGCTTTAGTGTAGATAACACTGAAGCTTTCTTT
CDR3 protein: CASSFSVDNTEAFF

D gene: TRBD2
V gene: TRBV6-5
J gene: TRBJ2-7
clone size: .
CDR3 DNA: TGTGCCAGCAGACGTCCGGGGGGAACCTACGAGCAGTACTTC
CDR3 protein: CASRRPGGTYEQYF

D gene: .
V gene: TRBV11-3
J gene: TRBJ2-7
clone size: once
CDR3 DNA: TGTGCCAGCAGACCTATGCCCGTGTACGAGCAGTACTTC
CDR3 protein: CASRPMPVYEQYF

D gene: .
V gene: TRBV9
J gene: TRBJ1-3
clone size: once
CDR3 DNA: TGTGCCAGCAGCGTAGCGGGGACAACCGGAAACACCATATATTTT
CDR3 protein: CASSVAGTTGNTIYF

D gene: .
V gene: TRBV5-5
J gene: TRBJ1-2
clone size: .
CDR3 DNA: TGTGCCAGCACCCCACCCCGGGGGAGGAATGGCTACACCTTC
CDR3 protein: CASTPPRGRNGYTF

D gene: TRBD1
V gene: TRBV5-1
J gene: TRBJ1-1
clone size: .
CDR3 DNA: TGCGCCAGCAGCAGGGGACAGGGCGGTACTGAAGCTTTCTTT
CDR3 protein: CASSRGQGGTEAFF

D gene: .
V gene: TRBV29-1
J gene: TRBJ2-7
clone size: .
CDR3 DNA: TGCAGCGTTGAGTACCCGGGGAGGACCTACGAGCAGTACTTC
CDR3 protein: CSVEYPGRTYEQYF

D gene: .
V gene: TRBV28
J gene: TRBJ2-7
clone size: .
CDR3 DNA: TGTGCCAGCAGCCCGACGGAGGCCTATTCCGAGCAGTACTTC
CDR3 protein: CASSPTEAYSEQYF

D gene: TRBD1
V gene: TRBV7-9
J gene: TRBJ1-5
clone size: .
CDR3 DNA: TGTGCCAGCAGTGACAGGGGCAATCAGCCCCAGCATTTT
CDR3 protein: CASSDRGNQPQHF

D gene: TRBD1
V gene: TRBV19
J gene: TRBJ2-7
clone size: .
CDR3 DNA: TGTGCCAGTAGTATGGGCGGTGGGACAGGAAGCTACGAGCAGTACTTC
CDR3 protein: CASSMGGGTGSYEQYF

D gene: .
V gene: TRBV27
J gene: TRBJ1-2
clone size: .
CDR3 DNA: TGTGCCAGCAGCTTGGACCCCCTGGGGAGGGACCTCTATGGCTACACCTTC
CDR3 protein: CASSLDPLGRDLYGYTF

D gene: .
V gene: TRBV30
J gene: TRBJ2-1
clone size: .
CDR3 DNA: TGTGCTAACGGGGGAGCCTCCTACAATGAGCAGTTCTTC
CDR3 protein: CANGGASYNEQFF

D gene: .
V gene: TRBV24-1
J gene: TRBJ1-5
clone size: few
CDR3 DNA: TGTGCCACCAGCCAAAGAGGCAATCAGCCCCAGCATTTT
CDR3 protein: CATSQRGNQPQHF